The 32 T cell receptor beta chains reported below all come from one sample, sequenced in a study of cytomegalovirus exposure and HLA in healthy donors (dated by TCRdb to 2016 to 2017). The library came from the immunoSEQ multiplex PCR assay. For the multiplex PCR, a mixture combining 60 forward primers for TCR Vbeta segments and 13 reverse primers for TCR Jbeta segments was used. The source is immuneACCESS, and TCRdb retained only in-frame sequences with V and J called. Part of the clones is not carried over; for the studies checked, unresolved V genes explain less than half of this, and the remainder is unexplained. The sample's table lists a count of 150,000 or so clones. 1.6% of the sample belongs to the ten largest clones. Input material: PBMCs. The receptor set was obtained from a woman between 40 and 55 years old in good health and CMV-seropositive.

The chain combines TRBV13 with TRBJ2-7; D gene ambiguous. Germline CDR1 and CDR2: PRHDT and FYEKMQ (reference sequence). This CDR3 has 15 residues. The V end lost 0 bases, the J end lost 0 bases, and 9 bases lay between the germline ends. Here the CDR3 DNA reads TGTGCCAGCAGCTTAGGCGGCGGTAGCTCCTACGAGCAGTACTTC. Translated, it gives CASSLGGGSSYEQYF.

J is TRBJ2-1 and V is TRBV27; 12 bases fit TRBD2. V shed 3 bases and J 6 bases; nucleotides not matched to a gene: 3. Germline values: CDR1 MNHEY, CDR2 SMNVEV (reference sequence). This CDR3 has 15 residues. CDR3 nucleotides: TGTGCCAGCAGTTTTCGACTAGCGGGAGCCAATGAGCAGTTCTTC. Protein product: CASSFRLAGANEQFF.

The J gene is TRBJ1-1, the V gene TRBV7-9; 12 positions agree with TRBD1. Germline trimming cut 5 bases from V and 1 base from J; bases unmatched to any gene: 2. CDR1 and CDR2 (germline): SEHNR, FQNEAQ (reference sequence). The CDR3 totals 15 residues. The CDR3 nucleotides read TGTGCCAGCAGCCAGGGACAGGGGGCGAACACTGAAGCTTTCTTT. This translates into CASSQGQGANTEAFF.

The chain uses TRBV2 and TRBJ2-2, with 7 nucleotides matching TRBD2. In germline, CDR1 is SNHLY, CDR2 FYNNEI. There are 15 residues in the CDR3. After removal of 3 bases from V and 2 bases from J, the junction contained 3 bases not matched to a gene. In nucleotides, the CDR3 is TGTGCCAGCAGTGACTCTAGCGGAAACACCGGGGAGCTGTTTTTT. Protein sequence: CASSDSSGNTGELFF.

The chain links TRBV27 to TRBJ2-7; TRBD1 matches 7 bases. The CDR3 sequence is 14 residues long. Germline assignment: CDR1 MNHEY and CDR2 SMNVEV (reference sequence). V lost 5 bases, J lost 2 bases, and 6 bases stayed unmatched. The CDR3: CASSPGTVTYEQYF. For the CDR3, the DNA is TGTGCCAGCAGTCCGGGGACAGTAACCTACGAGCAGTACTTC.

This CDR3 is CASRQQGAGGYTF. CDR3 nucleotides: TGTGCCAGCAGGCAACAGGGGGCGGGGGGCTACACCTTC. The V gene is TRBV28, the J gene TRBJ1-2; 9 bases line up with TRBD1. The CDR3 runs 13 residues. Germline-derived CDR1 and CDR2 are MDHEN and SYDVKM. Germline trimming cut 6 bases from V and 8 bases from J; bases unmatched to any gene: 7.

V gene TRBV7-7 combines with J gene TRBJ2-2, with 8 bases fitting TRBD2. Germline CDR1 is SSHAT and CDR2 is FNYEAQ (reference sequence). The CDR3 length is 16 residues. The CDR3 here is CASSHHLAGQGGELFF. DNA of the CDR3: TGTGCTAGCTCCCACCATCTAGCGGGCCAGGGCGGGGAGCTGTTTTTT.

The chain combines TRBV27 with TRBJ1-5, with 10 positions matching TRBD1. The V and J ends lost 6 bases and 7 bases, in that order; junction bases with no gene match: 6. Germline CDR1 MNHEY, CDR2 SMNVEV (reference sequence). The CDR3 covers 14 residues. CDR3 loop: CASSPGQGEQPQHF. The CDR3 bases are TGTGCCAGCAGCCCAGGACAGGGGGAACAGCCCCAGCATTTT.

This sequence joins TRBV10-3 and TRBJ2-3, with a weak D call TRBD2 (6 bases). The germline CDR1 and CDR2 sequences are ENHRY and SYGVKD. V was clipped by 6 bases and J by 0 bases, with 10 bases between them. The CDR3 consists of 14 residues. The CDR3 protein is CAIRGGISTDTQYF. Written as DNA, the CDR3 is TGTGCCATCAGGGGCGGGATTAGCACAGATACGCAGTATTTT.

The chain carries TRBV11-2 and TRBJ2-1; 13 bases match TRBD2. CDR1 SGHAT and CDR2 FQNNGV come from the germline V gene. This CDR3 is 16 amino acids long. V lost 1 base to trimming and J lost 14 bases; unmatched junction nucleotides: 11. CDR3: CASSLGRLAGGSGEFF. CDR3 DNA sequence: TGTGCCAGCAGCTTAGGGCGACTAGCGGGAGGAAGTGGGGAGTTCTTC.

V and J are TRBV15 and TRBJ2-5; D is possibly TRBD2 (7 bases). The J call is in doubt because the DNA end fits TRBJ2-7 better. This CDR3 comprises 14 residues. The germline CDR1 and CDR2 sequences are LNHNV and YYDKDF (reference sequence). CDR3 nucleotides: TGTGCCACTTGGGGGGGCCTAGCGAGTTACGAGCAGTACTTC. It yields the protein CATWGGLASYEQYF.

The chain links TRBV19 to TRBJ1-5, with 8 bases matching TRBD1. Germline CDR1 LNHDA, CDR2 SQIVND (reference sequence). Germline trimming cut 7 bases from V and 6 bases from J; bases unmatched to any gene: 11. This CDR3 is built from 15 residues. The CDR3: CASTPHRGESQPQHF. The CDR3 DNA follows: TGTGCCAGTACCCCCCACAGGGGGGAGAGTCAGCCCCAGCATTTT. Complete variable domain (other parts from reference TRBV19 and TRBJ1-5): DGGITQSPKYLFRKEGQNVTLSCEQNLNHDAMYWYRQDPGQGLRLIYYSQIVNDFQKGDIAEGYSVSREKKESFPLTVTSAQKNPTAFYLCASTPHRGESQPQHFGDGTRLSIL.

The rearrangement uses TRBV7-2 and TRBJ2-1, with 8 bases lining up with TRBD2. Germline CDR1 SGHTA, CDR2 FQGNSA. With V trimmed by 5 bases and J by 1 base, 13 bases remained unmatched. This CDR3 region has 18 residues. The CDR3 nucleotides read TGTGCCAGCAGCCTCTCCGGGAGGGCGCTCTCGTCCTACAATGAGCAGTTCTTC. Its protein product is CASSLSGRALSSYNEQFF.

The genes are TRBV7-3 and TRBJ2-2; 7 bases map to TRBD2. J was trimmed by 3 bases and V by 5 bases; bases with no gene match: 9. This CDR3 has 16 residues. CDR1 is SGHTA, CDR2 FQGTGA, per germline. CDR3 loop: CASSPLGGSDTGELFF. The CDR3 DNA reads as TGTGCCAGCAGCCCTTTGGGCGGGAGTGACACCGGGGAGCTGTTTTTT. Full variable domain (missing parts from reference TRBV7-3 and TRBJ2-2): GAGVSQTPSNKVTEKGKYVELRCDPISGHTALYWYRQSLGQGPEFLIYFQGTGAADDSGLPNDRFFAVRPEGSVSTLKIQRTERGDSAVYLCASSPLGGSDTGELFFGEGSRLTVL.

The V call is TRBV6-4, the J call TRBJ1-5; D is ambiguous. CDR1 is MRHNA, CDR2 SNTAGT, per germline. The CDR3 has 14 amino acids. Trimming removed 7 bases at V and 0 bases at J, with 10 bases between. The CDR3 region is CASNVLYSNQPQHF. DNA for the CDR3: TGTGCCAGCAATGTCTTATATAGCAATCAGCCCCAGCATTTT.

This chain links TRBV9 with TRBJ2-7; D may be TRBD2 (6 bases). Trimming left V 1 base short and J 5 bases short, with 19 bases between. The CDR3 runs 16 residues. Looked up from germline, CDR1 is SGDLS and CDR2 is YYNGEE. The CDR3 nucleotides are TGTGCCAGCAGCGTACTTGCAGCGGGTCCCCGAAACGAGCAGTACTTC. Protein product: CASSVLAAGPRNEQYF.

In DNA form, the CDR3 reads TGTGCCAGCAGCTTATCTAGCGGGAGGCAGTTCTTC. Amino acids: CASSLSSGRQFF. The chain is built from TRBV7-2 and TRBJ2-1; 10 bases match TRBD2. The CDR3 length is 12 residues. With 2 bases clipped from V and 12 bases from J, the junction kept 1 base outside the gene matches. The V gene's germline CDR1 is SGHTA and CDR2 FQGNSA.

The V and J genes are TRBV11-1 and TRBJ2-2; the D gene is possibly TRBD2 (6 bases). The length of the CDR3 is 15 residues. Germline lookup yields CDR1 SGHAT and CDR2 FQDESV (reference sequence). The V end lost 4 bases, the J end lost 3 bases, and 12 bases lay between the germline ends. The CDR3 region is CASSSGLLYTGELFF. The CDR3 bases are TGTGCCAGCAGCTCGGGACTGCTATACACCGGGGAGCTGTTTTTT.

This chain joins TRBV7-2 and TRBJ2-7; weak D call: TRBD2 (5 bases). The CDR3 is 16 residues long. V lost 6 bases, J lost 0 bases, and 18 bases lay in between. From germline, CDR1 is SGHTA and CDR2 FQGNSA. This chain's CDR3 is CASRSFGGSRSYEQYF. In nucleotides, the CDR3 is TGTGCCAGCAGATCATTTGGCGGGTCCCGCTCCTACGAGCAGTACTTC.

This chain connects TRBV6-4 to TRBJ1-2; D perhaps matches TRBD1 (5 bases). CDR3 size: 13 residues. Germline CDR1 is MRHNA and CDR2 is SNTAGT. V lost 8 bases to trimming and J lost 6 bases, with 16 bases between them. In nucleotides, the CDR3 is TGTGCCAGCGGGCGGGGGGAAGAGGATGGCTACACCTTC. Protein: CASGRGEEDGYTF.

The rearrangement joins TRBV5-1 to TRBJ1-4, with a weak D call TRBD1 (5 bases). This CDR3 has 15 amino acids. Trimming took 4 bases from V and 0 from J, leaving 10 bases between them. Per the germline V gene, CDR1 is SGHRS and CDR2 is YFSETQ. CDR3 nucleotides: TGCGCCAGCAGCCGCGGACAAGCAACTAATGAAAAACTGTTTTTT. This encodes CASSRGQATNEKLFF.

The J gene is TRBJ2-7, the V gene TRBV27; 10 bases are shared with TRBD2. V shed 3 bases, J shed 1 base, and the junction held 9 bases outside the gene matches. This CDR3 is built from 17 residues. Germline assignment: CDR1 MNHEY and CDR2 SMNVEV (reference sequence). Here the CDR3 DNA reads TGTGCCAGCAGTTTTTACCCCGGGACTAGCGCTTCCTACGAGCAGTACTTC. Translated, it gives CASSFYPGTSASYEQYF.

J is TRBJ2-3 and V is TRBV5-1; 7 nucleotides align to TRBD2. There are 11 residues in the CDR3. Germline loops: CDR1 SGHRS, CDR2 YFSETQ. V trimming: 3 bases; J trimming: 13 bases; junction bases outside the gene matches: 5. Here the CDR3 reads CASSSTAGEYF. Here the CDR3 DNA reads TGCGCCAGCAGCTCAACCGCGGGGGAGTATTTT.

This sequence joins TRBV7-6 and TRBJ2-7, with TRBD1 as a possible D gene (6 bases). The CDR3 totals 14 residues. The V gene lost 1 base and the J gene lost 3 bases, with 10 bases spanning the gap. Germline V CDR1 and CDR2: SGHVS, FNYEAQ. The CDR3 bases are TGTGCCAGCAGCTTAGAAGCAGGGGACTACGAGCAGTACTTC. Protein sequence: CASSLEAGDYEQYF. Full variable domain (missing parts from reference TRBV7-6 and TRBJ2-7): GAGVSQSPRYKVTKRGQDVALRCDPISGHVSLYWYRQALGQGPEFLTYFNYEAQQDKSGLPNDRFSAERPEGSISTLTIQRTEQRDSAMYRCASSLEAGDYEQYFGPGTRLTVT.

This chain links TRBV29-1 with TRBJ2-5, with D perhaps matching TRBD1 (7 bases). Judging by the DNA end, TRBJ2-7 fits better; the J call may be wrong. This CDR3 comprises 14 residues. CDR1 and CDR2 from the germline V gene are SQVTM and ANQGSEA. CDR3 residues: CSVVLTGEDYEQYF. CDR3 coding DNA: TGCAGCGTTGTCCTTACAGGGGAGGACTACGAGCAGTACTTC.

The rearrangement uses TRBV19 and TRBJ1-4, with D possibly TRBD1 on 6 matching bases. Germline values: CDR1 LNHDA, CDR2 SQIVND (reference sequence). V lost 6 bases, J lost 8 bases, and 16 bases lay in between. The CDR3 runs to 14 residues. The CDR3 sequence is CASRVQGEYEKLFF. CDR3 nucleotides: TGTGCCAGTAGGGTACAGGGAGAGTACGAAAAACTGTTTTTT.

The chain has TRBV13 and TRBJ1-2, with a possible D match to TRBD1 (5 bases). V gave up 2 bases and J gave up 8 bases, with 12 bases separating them. This CDR3 region has 13 residues. CDR1 PRHDT and CDR2 FYEKMQ come from the germline V gene (reference sequence). CDR3 in DNA: TGTGCCAGCAGCTTATTTACGGAGGGGGGCTACACCTTC. The encoded protein is CASSLFTEGGYTF.

CDR3 bases: TGTGCCAGCAGTGCATTTACAGGGCTCGGGGAGCTGTTTTTT. Its protein is CASSAFTGLGELFF. The rearrangement links TRBV27 to TRBJ2-2; D perhaps matches TRBD1 (6 bases). This CDR3 contains 14 residues. Trimming shortened V by 5 bases and J by 7 bases, and 14 bases separated the two germline ends. Germline lookup yields CDR1 MNHEY and CDR2 SMNVEV (reference sequence).

This chain joins TRBV7-2 and TRBJ2-7, with a possible D match to TRBD2 (6 bases). Per the germline V gene, CDR1 is SGHTA and CDR2 is FQGNSA. V was pared by 6 bases and J by 2 bases, with 14 bases between. The CDR3 is made up of 14 amino acids. CDR3 coding DNA: TGTGCCAGCAGTCCCGTGGCGGGACCCTACGAGCAGTACTTC. It codes for CASSPVAGPYEQYF.

The chain combines TRBV7-9 with TRBJ1-1; no reliable D call. The CDR3 consists of 13 residues. The germline V gene has CDR1 SEHNR and CDR2 FQNEAQ (reference sequence). Between the trimmed V and J ends, which lost 5 bases and 7 bases, there was a span of 14 bases. CDR3 sequence: CASSPRSGDEAFF. Here the CDR3 DNA reads TGTGCCAGCAGCCCTAGATCCGGGGATGAAGCTTTCTTT.

V is TRBV30 and J is TRBJ2-5, with TRBD2 matching 7 bases. Germline-derived CDR1 and CDR2 are GTSNPN and SVGIG (reference sequence). This CDR3 contains 15 residues. Trimming took 4 bases from V and 5 from J; bases not matched to a gene: 13. The CDR3 sequence: CAWNVDQWRGETQYF. In DNA, the CDR3 is TGTGCCTGGAATGTAGATCAATGGCGGGGGGAGACCCAGTACTTC. Combining the CDR3 with reference TRBV30 and TRBJ2-5 gives the whole variable domain SQTIHQWPATLVQPVGSPLSLECTVEGTSNPNLYWYRQAAGRGLQLLFYSVGIGQISSEVPQNLSASRPQDRQFILSSKKLLLSDSGFYLCAWNVDQWRGETQYFGPGTRLLVL.

The rearrangement joins TRBV6-4 to TRBJ2-1, with 7 nucleotides matching TRBD2. Per germline, CDR1 MRHNA and CDR2 SNTAGT. Unmatched junction bases numbered 9, after V lost 0 bases and J lost 4 bases. The CDR3 is 17 residues long. The CDR3 reads CASSDSTGSGTYNEQFF. The CDR3 nucleotides read TGTGCCAGCAGTGACTCGACCGGGAGCGGGACTTACAATGAGCAGTTCTTC.